Following are 11 T cell receptor beta chains from one sample sequenced in a study of control samples from healthy donors and cancer patients. Sequencing used immunoSEQ multiplex PCR; TCRdb keeps in-frame clones, though not all of them. This sample has 45,000 to 60,000 clones, with about 95% found just once. The sequenced sample was blood. The receptor source for this set is a man aged 25-45 years in good health.

This sequence joins TRBV7-9 and TRBJ1-6; unclear D gene. Per the germline V gene, CDR1 is SEHNR and CDR2 is FQNEAQ (reference sequence). The CDR3 has 16 residues. V lost 5 bases and J 0 bases, leaving 11 bases between the germline ends. The CDR3 here is CASSPYPSSYNSPLHF. The CDR3 coding sequence is TGTGCCAGCAGCCCCTACCCAAGCTCCTATAATTCACCCCTCCACTTT.

V is TRBV2 and J is TRBJ1-2; D is perhaps TRBD1 (6 bases). CDR1 SNHLY and CDR2 FYNNEI come from the germline V gene. Trimming took off 1 base at V and 10 bases at J, with 13 bases between the two ends. The CDR3 loop spans 13 amino acids. CDR3 sequence: CASSEGGQLLYTF. In DNA, the CDR3 is TGTGCCAGCAGTGAAGGGGGACAACTCCTCTACACCTTC.

The chain uses TRBV19 and TRBJ1-6; 7 positions agree with TRBD1. Germline V gives CDR1 LNHDA, CDR2 SQIVND (reference sequence). V shed 3 bases, J shed 5 bases, and the junction held 16 bases outside the gene matches. This CDR3 has 19 amino acids. The CDR3 region has the DNA TGTGCCAGTAGTATTGAGGCAGGGGGTAGCAGATATAATAATTCACCCCTCCACTTT. It translates to CASSIEAGGSRYNNSPLHF. The entire variable domain, with the rest obtained from reference TRBV19 and TRBJ1-6, is as follows: DGGITQSPKYLFRKEGQNVTLSCEQNLNHDAMYWYRQDPGQGLRLIYYSQIVNDFQKGDIAEGYSVSREKKESFPLTVTSAQKNPTAFYLCASSIEAGGSRYNNSPLHFGNGTRLTVT.

The chain carries TRBV6-5 and TRBJ1-2; a possible D gene is TRBD1 (5 bases). Germline lookup yields CDR1 MNHEY and CDR2 SVGAGI. V was clipped by 6 bases and J by 6 bases, with 20 bases between them. The CDR3 consists of 15 residues. The CDR3 coding sequence is TGTGCCAGCAGCCACTCCCCCTCCGGGGGAGATGGCTACACCTTC. Translating gives CASSHSPSGGDGYTF.

This chain connects TRBV6-5 to TRBJ1-4; D perhaps matches TRBD1 (6 bases). The CDR3 runs to 13 residues. Germline loops: CDR1 MNHEY, CDR2 SVGAGI. V dropped 6 bases and J dropped 2 bases, with 7 bases sitting between them. In DNA, the CDR3 is TGTGCCAGCAGGGACAGTACTAATGAAAAACTGTTTTTT. It specifies CASRDSTNEKLFF.

This clone has just one count. The DNA for the CDR3 is TGTGCCAGCACTACGCTAGACAGGGCCTACAATGAGCAGTTCTTC. Translated, it gives CASTTLDRAYNEQFF. The chain is built from TRBV6-5 and TRBJ2-1; 7 bases match TRBD1. The CDR3 covers 15 residues. From germline, CDR1 is MNHEY and CDR2 SVGAGI. J lost 2 bases, V lost 7 bases, and 8 bases had no gene match.

In its sample, this clone was seen once. The chain links TRBV7-2 to TRBJ2-7; D gene uncertain. The germline V gene has CDR1 SGHTA and CDR2 FQGNSA. The length of the CDR3 is 14 residues. V lost 1 base and J 2 bases, leaving 9 bases between the germline ends. The CDR3 nucleotides are TGTGCCAGCAGCTTAGGGATACAGCCCTACGAGCAGTACTTC. Its translation: CASSLGIQPYEQYF.

This chain connects TRBV6-1 to TRBJ2-2; D gene ambiguous. V shed 4 bases and J shed 0 bases, with 15 bases lying between them. The CDR3 has 17 amino acids. The germline CDR1 and CDR2 sequences are MNHNS and SASEGT. The CDR3 nucleotides are TGTGCCAGCAGTGGGATACCAGGCGGAGCGAACACCGGGGAGCTGTTTTTT. It translates to CASSGIPGGANTGELFF.

The rearrangement uses TRBV19 and TRBJ1-5; D ambiguous. Deletions cut 8 bases from V and 0 bases from J, with 14 bases between. Germline V gene sequence: CDR1 LNHDA, CDR2 SQIVND (reference sequence). The CDR3 extends over 15 amino acids. This CDR3 is CASSQRAVSNQPQHF. In nucleotides, the CDR3 is TGTGCCAGTTCGCAGCGGGCAGTTAGCAATCAGCCCCAGCATTTT.

The chain links TRBV19 to TRBJ1-6; D remains ambiguous. Germline V gene lookup returns CDR1 LNHDA and CDR2 SQIVND (reference sequence). V was clipped by 7 bases and J by 9 bases, with 13 bases between them. The CDR3 runs 13 residues. The CDR3 loop is CASKLSGGSPLHF. The CDR3 DNA reads TGTGCCAGTAAACTCAGTGGAGGTTCACCCCTCCACTTT.

The CDR3 DNA reads as TGCGCCAGCAGCTTGGGGGACAGGTATTTTGGCTACACCTTC. Its translation is CASSLGDRYFGYTF. The rearrangement joins TRBV5-1 to TRBJ1-2; 8 bases match TRBD1. After removal of 0 bases from V and 7 bases from J, the junction contained 5 bases not matched to a gene. The CDR3 consists of 14 residues. Looked up from germline, CDR1 is SGHRS and CDR2 is YFSETQ. Based on the CDR3 plus reference TRBV5-1 and TRBJ1-2, the full variable domain is KAGVTQTPRYLIKTRGQQVTLSCSPISGHRSVSWYQQTPGQGLQFLFEYFSETQRNKGNFPGRFSGRQFSNSRSEMNVSTLELGDSALYLCASSLGDRYFGYTFGSGTRLTVV.